These T cell receptor beta chains were read from a single sample in a study of T cells in Graves' hyperthyroidism and ophthalmopathy. One entry per CDR3 protein results from TCRdb running MiXCR on the multiplex PCR reads. The table records 450,000 to 700,000 distinct CDR3 sequences, just over 45% of them present only once. Sequenced input: peripheral blood or thyroid tissue (not recorded which). These receptors came from a woman between 18 and 29 years old with Graves' hyperthyroidism. The CDR3 runs from the conserved cysteine through the conserved F or W. The D gene is left open where the match is weak. Some rows mark clone size as missing; the rest say once, few, many or name a class of expanded clone.

v_call,d_call,clone_size,j_call,cdr3_aa,cdr3_nt
TRBV6-6,NA,NA,TRBJ2-7,CASSYLRDGGYEQYF,TGTGCCAGCAGTTACCTCCGGGACGGCGGCTACGAGCAGTACTTC
TRBV4-1,NA,NA,TRBJ1-1,CASSSNLNAEAFF,TGCGCCAGCAGCTCCAACCTGAACGCTGAAGCTTTCTTT
TRBV19,TRBD2,NA,TRBJ2-1,CASTLSGRDNEQFF,TGTGCCAGTACCCTTAGCGGGAGGGACAATGAGCAGTTCTTC
TRBV6-5,TRBD1,few,TRBJ2-2,CASSYRGQGPNTGELFF,TGTGCCAGCAGTTACAGGGGACAGGGACCGAACACCGGGGAGCTGTTTTTT
TRBV20-1,NA,NA,TRBJ1-2,CSAREGNQPNGYTF,TGCAGTGCTAGAGAGGGCAATCAGCCCAATGGCTACACCTTC
TRBV18,TRBD2,NA,TRBJ2-7,CASSAGTSSYEQCF,TGTGCCAGCTCAGCCGGGACTAGCTCCTACGAGCAGTGCTTC
TRBV19,TRBD1,many,TRBJ1-5,CASRVTGGSQPQHF,TGTGCCAGTAGGGTCACAGGGGGCTCTCAGCCCCAGCATTTT
TRBV9,NA,few,TRBJ1-1,CASSVWTAVPHAAEAFF,TGTGCCAGCAGCGTATGGACCGCGGTTCCCCATGCTGCTGAAGCTTTCTTT
TRBV27,NA,NA,TRBJ1-3,CASMGPGGTIYF,TGTGCCAGCATGGGCCCGGGGGGCACCATATATTTT
TRBV6-4,NA,NA,TRBJ1-2,CASSESTGEANYGYTF,TGTGCCAGCAGTGAAAGCACCGGGGAGGCTAACTATGGCTACACCTTC
TRBV6-5,TRBD1,few,TRBJ2-7,CASSQGDRVYEQYF,TGTGCCAGCAGTCAAGGGGACAGGGTGTACGAGCAGTACTTC
TRBV19,TRBD1,once,TRBJ1-1,CASSTRTGDTEAFF,TGTGCCAGTAGTACCCGGACAGGGGATACTGAAGCTTTCTTT
TRBV7-2,TRBD1,few,TRBJ2-3,CASIFDRATDTQYF,TGTGCCAGCATCTTCGACAGGGCCACAGATACGCAGTATTTT
TRBV7-9,NA,many,TRBJ2-6,CAWGDPGANVLTF,TGTGCATGGGGGGATCCTGGGGCCAACGTCCTGACTTTC
TRBV10-2,NA,NA,TRBJ1-1,CASVKGRDSVVTEAFF,TGCGCCAGCGTTAAAGGGAGGGATAGTGTTGTCACTGAAGCTTTCTTT
TRBV7-8,TRBD1,NA,TRBJ2-1,CASSLRQGVYNEQFF,TGTGCCAGCAGCCTAAGACAGGGGGTGTACAATGAGCAGTTCTTC
TRBV29-1,TRBD1,NA,TRBJ2-5,CSVRAGGEETQYF,TGCAGCGTTAGGGCAGGGGGAGAAGAGACCCAGTACTTC
TRBV10-3,NA,NA,TRBJ1-2,CAVGLGHGYTF,TGTGCCGTGGGGCTGGGACATGGCTACACCTTC
TRBV20-1,TRBD1,NA,TRBJ1-5,CGGTGNQPQHF,TGCGGGGGGACAGGCAATCAGCCCCAGCATTTT
TRBV15,NA,NA,TRBJ2-7,CATIPSPSSYEQYF,TGTGCCACCATCCCGAGCCCCAGCTCCTACGAGCAGTACTTC
TRBV7-3,NA,many,TRBJ2-2,CASSSSPTGELFF,TGTGCCAGCAGCTCGTCCCCCACCGGGGAGCTGTTTTTT
TRBV5-1,NA,few,TRBJ2-5,CASSSQQETQYF,TGCGCCAGCAGCTCCCAGCAAGAGACCCAGTACTTC
TRBV16,NA,NA,TRBJ2-6,CASSQSSGANVPTF,TGTGCCAGCAGCCAGTCCTCTGGGGCCAACGTCCCGACTTTC
TRBV20-1,NA,once,TRBJ2-7,CSAGEQEDEQYF,TGCAGTGCTGGGGAACAGGAGGACGAGCAGTACTTC
TRBV4-1,NA,many,TRBJ1-1,CASSQATGESKNTEAFF,TGCGCCAGCAGCCAAGCAACGGGGGAGAGCAAGAACACTGAAGCTTTCTTT
TRBV24-1,TRBD1,many,TRBJ1-5,CATSDSRTGLHPQHF,TGTGCCACCAGTGATTCCAGGACAGGGCTGCACCCCCAGCATTTT
TRBV24-1,NA,once,TRBJ2-5,CATSGDPGF,TGTGCCACCAGTGGGGACCCTGGGTTC
TRBV9,NA,NA,TRBJ1-5,CASSVSWQETQHF,TGTGCCAGCAGCGTCAGTTGGCAAGAGACCCAGCATTTT
TRBV10-3,TRBD1,once,TRBJ2-7,CAIRMGQRSQYF,TGTGCCATCAGGATGGGACAGCGGTCCCAGTACTTC
TRBV5-4,TRBD2,few,TRBJ2-7,CASSPGVAGVYEQYF,TGTGCCAGCAGCCCCGGGGTAGCGGGGGTCTACGAGCAGTACTTC
TRBV2,TRBD2,few,TRBJ2-3,CASSLKRTSGSGAYTQYF,TGTGCCAGCAGCCTAAAACGGACTAGCGGGAGTGGTGCCTATACGCAGTATTTT
TRBV20-1,TRBD2,many,TRBJ2-5,CSAGSGLAGVETQYF,TGCAGTGCTGGATCCGGACTAGCGGGAGTGGAGACCCAGTACTTC
TRBV29-1,NA,NA,TRBJ2-7,CSVEVSYNEQYF,TGCAGCGTTGAAGTCAGCTACAATGAGCAGTACTTC
TRBV24-1,NA,many,TRBJ2-2,CATSDFNQGGELFF,TGTGCCACCAGTGATTTTAATCAGGGCGGGGAGCTGTTTTTT
TRBV12-3/TRBV12-4,TRBD2,many,TRBJ2-7,CASSDSAGVAYEQYF,TGTGCCAGCAGTGACTCCGCGGGAGTCGCTTACGAGCAGTACTTC
TRBV5-1,NA,NA,TRBJ1-1,CASGEGSNTEAFF,TGCGCCAGCGGCGAAGGGTCGAACACTGAAGCTTTCTTT
TRBV10-3,TRBD2,many,TRBJ2-7,CAIRREVGEQYF,TGTGCCATCAGGCGGGAGGTGGGAGAGCAGTACTTC
TRBV7-6,NA,many,TRBJ2-2,CASSLTGEAGELFF,TGTGCCAGCAGCTTAACAGGGGAGGCCGGGGAGCTGTTTTTT
TRBV24-1,NA,NA,TRBJ1-6,CATSDRPEASPLHF,TGTGCCACCAGTGATCGCCCAGAGGCATCACCCCTCCACTTT
TRBV7-8,TRBD1,many,TRBJ1-5,CASSATGGGNQPQHF,TGTGCCAGCAGCGCGACAGGGGGCGGCAATCAGCCCCAGCATTTT
TRBV2,TRBD2,NA,TRBJ2-1,CASKKAGLAGGGEQFF,TGTGCCAGCAAGAAGGCGGGGCTAGCGGGAGGAGGCGAGCAGTTCTTC
TRBV10-3,NA,NA,TRBJ2-7,CAISETSRYEQYF,TGTGCCATCAGTGAGACTAGCAGATACGAGCAGTACTTC